Below, 4 T cell receptor beta chains from the same sample are listed, as sequenced in a study of blood T cell repertoires in COVID-19 (dated by TCRdb to 2018 to 2021). Library creation used the immunoSEQ multiplex PCR assay. Not all clones reach the TCRdb copy of this immuneACCESS table, which keeps in-frame sequences only. Checked studies attribute under half of the gap to unresolved V genes and leave the rest unexplained. The sample has about 97,000 clones on record, approximately 90% of them singletons. Clones ranked in the top ten supply 2% to 2.5% of the sample. Sequencing used peripheral blood. Every receptor here comes from a man aged 45 to 65 with active COVID-19.

The chain has TRBV13 and TRBJ1-1, with 9 bases fitting TRBD1. In germline, CDR1 is PRHDT, CDR2 FYEKMQ (reference sequence). The CDR3 spans 15 residues. V trimming: 5 bases; J trimming: 0 bases; junction bases outside the gene matches: 4. CDR3 sequence: CASSSDRGVNTEAFF. DNA for the CDR3: TGTGCCAGCAGCAGTGACAGGGGGGTGAACACTGAAGCTTTCTTT. The full variable domain, with the rest looked up from reference TRBV13 and TRBJ1-1, is AAGVIQSPRHLIKEKRETATLKCYPIPRHDTVYWYQQGPGQDPQFLISFYEKMQSDKGSIPDRFSAQQFSDYHSELNMSSLELGDSALYFCASSSDRGVNTEAFFGQGTRLTVV.

Here the CDR3 reads CAWKGGRPPPGTGINEQFF. CDR3 nucleotides: TGTGCCTGGAAGGGAGGCCGCCCACCCCCCGGGACAGGGATCAATGAGCAGTTCTTC. The V and J genes are TRBV30 and TRBJ2-1, with 9 nucleotides matching TRBD1. The germline CDR1 and CDR2 sequences are GTSNPN and SVGIG (reference sequence). V was pared by 4 bases and J by 6 bases, with 22 bases of the junction left unmatched. The length of the CDR3 is 19 residues.

The CDR3 loop reads CASSQGVIAKNIQYF. DNA for the CDR3: TGTGCCAGCAGCCAAGGAGTGATAGCCAAAAACATTCAGTACTTC. This sequence joins TRBV4-2 and TRBJ2-4; D is unresolved. This CDR3 region has 15 residues. The V gene lost 1 base and the J gene lost 0 bases, with 7 bases spanning the gap. The germline V gene has CDR1 LGHNA and CDR2 YNFKEQ.

This clone turned up a few times. CDR3 in amino acids: CASSAPAGGQETQYF. The CDR3 DNA reads as TGTGCCAGCAGCGCCCCAGCGGGGGGCCAAGAGACCCAGTACTTC. The chain recombines TRBV9 with TRBJ2-5; 9 bases match TRBD2. Germline trimming cut 3 bases from V and 1 base from J; bases unmatched to any gene: 4. The CDR3 covers 15 residues. Looked up from germline, CDR1 is SGDLS and CDR2 is YYNGEE.